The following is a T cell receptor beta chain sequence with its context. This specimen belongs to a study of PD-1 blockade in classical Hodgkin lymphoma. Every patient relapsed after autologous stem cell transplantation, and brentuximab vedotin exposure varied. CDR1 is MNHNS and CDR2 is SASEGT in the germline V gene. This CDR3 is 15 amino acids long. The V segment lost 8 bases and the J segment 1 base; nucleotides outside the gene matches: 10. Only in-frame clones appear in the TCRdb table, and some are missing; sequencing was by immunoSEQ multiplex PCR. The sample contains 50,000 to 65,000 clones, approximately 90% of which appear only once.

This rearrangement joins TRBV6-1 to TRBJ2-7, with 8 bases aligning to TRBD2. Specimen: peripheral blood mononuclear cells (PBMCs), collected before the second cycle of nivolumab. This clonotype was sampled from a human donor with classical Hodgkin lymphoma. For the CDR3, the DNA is TGTGCCAGCCACCAAGCGGGGGCCGCATCCTACGAGCAGTACTTC. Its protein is CASHQAGAASYEQYF.